Listed here is a single T cell receptor beta chain. Its antigen is still unknown. A junction end diverges from the germline sequence, so it may reflect a read error. The data were obtained in a study of T cell responses to AZD1222 COVID-19 vaccine. Regarding the study as a whole: Nearly half of spike-specific TCRs reportedly target variant regions that are unmutated in the B.1.351 and B.1.1.7 variants.

Assay: immunoSEQ multiplex PCR; the TCRdb copy retains only in-frame clones and omits some. Of 170,000 or so clones detected, approximately 90% appear once; the ten largest clones hold about 1.6%. The starting material was peripheral blood, obtained on day 0 of AZD1222 vaccination. The receptor comes from an adult in good health.

The CDR3 here is CSAIPRHEQFF. In DNA form, the CDR3 reads TGCAGCGCTATTCCCCGCCATGAGCAGTTCTTC. The gene calls are TRBV20-1 and TRBJ2-1; no firm D call. CDR1 and CDR2 (germline): DFQATT, SNEGSKA (reference sequence). The CDR3 covers 11 residues.